Shown below are 11 T cell receptor beta chains from a single sample sequenced in a study of technical replicates of blood from a handful of donors. Measured with immunoSEQ multiplex PCR; TCRdb has only the in-frame clones, and not every one. This sample has 11,000 to 15,000 clones; around four fifths occur once, and the top ten carry 9.5% to 13%. The sequenced sample was PBMCs. Source of these receptors: a human donor in good health.

The chain couples TRBV2 to TRBJ1-2; D might be TRBD1 (5 bases). Trimming shortened V by 6 bases and J by 5 bases, and 13 bases separated the two germline ends. Looked up from germline, CDR1 is SNHLY and CDR2 is FYNNEI. There are 13 residues in the CDR3. CDR3 residues: CASSDQGRYGYTF. The CDR3 nucleotides are TGTGCCAGCAGCGACCAGGGAAGGTATGGCTACACCTTC.

This rearrangement joins TRBV5-8 to TRBJ1-5; TRBD1 matches 10 bases. V dropped 4 bases and J dropped 4; count of bases not matched to a gene: 8. The CDR3 extends over 16 amino acids. From germline, CDR1 is SGHTS and CDR2 YDEGEE. In nucleotides, the CDR3 is TGTGCCAGCAGCCCGGTGGGACAGGGGCGAAATCAGCCCCAGCATTTT. Amino acids: CASSPVGQGRNQPQHF.

The chain links TRBV6-5 to TRBJ1-1; D gene uncertain. Germline lookup yields CDR1 MNHEY and CDR2 SVGAGI. There are 15 residues in the CDR3. The V end lost 0 bases, the J end lost 6 bases, and 14 bases lay between the germline ends. This CDR3 reads CASSYSSEGLSEAFF. The CDR3, as DNA: TGTGCCAGCAGTTACTCGAGCGAGGGATTATCTGAAGCTTTCTTT.

The chain has TRBV5-1 and TRBJ2-7; 13 nucleotides agree with TRBD2. The CDR3 contains 14 residues. Germline assignment: CDR1 SGHRS and CDR2 YFSETQ. The V gene end was trimmed by 10 bases and the J gene end by 0 bases; junction bases not matched to a gene: 4. CDR3 DNA: TGCGCCTGTAGGACTAGCGGGAGCTCCTACGAGCAGTACTTC. Translating it yields CACRTSGSSYEQYF. The entire variable domain, with the rest obtained from reference TRBV5-1 and TRBJ2-7, is as follows: KAGVTQTPRYLIKTRGQQVTLSCSPISGHRSVSWYQQTPGQGLQFLFEYFSETQRNKGNFPGRFSGRQFSNSRSEMNVSTLELGDSALYLCACRTSGSSYEQYFGPGTRLTVT.

The V and J genes are TRBV30 and TRBJ1-5; 10 nucleotides match TRBD1. This CDR3 spans 14 amino acids. Per the germline V gene, CDR1 is GTSNPN and CDR2 is SVGIG (reference sequence). V gave up 2 bases and J gave up 7 bases; unmatched junction bases: 5. CDR3 in amino acids: CAWSPGQGNQPQHF. CDR3 in DNA: TGTGCCTGGAGTCCGGGACAGGGGAACCAGCCCCAGCATTTT. The variable domain in full, with the rest retrieved from reference TRBV30 and TRBJ1-5, is SQTIHQWPATLVQPVGSPLSLECTVEGTSNPNLYWYRQAAGRGLQLLFYSVGIGQISSEVPQNLSASRPQDRQFILSSKKLLLSDSGFYLCAWSPGQGNQPQHFGDGTRLSIL.

The chain has TRBV7-9 and TRBJ1-1, with TRBD1 as a possible D gene (6 bases). Trimming shortened V by 5 bases and J by 5 bases, and 18 bases separated the two germline ends. The CDR3 runs 15 residues. Looked up from germline, CDR1 is SEHNR and CDR2 is FQNEAQ (reference sequence). The CDR3 protein is CASSPREGGYTEAFF. The CDR3 bases are TGTGCCAGCAGCCCCCGGGAAGGGGGATATACTGAAGCTTTCTTT.

V is TRBV11-3 and J is TRBJ1-2, with D possibly being TRBD1 (6 bases). The CDR3 sequence is 14 residues long. Germline CDR1 is SGHNT and CDR2 is YENEEA. Trimming left V 6 bases short and J 3 bases short, with 14 bases between. Written as DNA, the CDR3 is TGTGCCAGCAGTTTCTACAGGGAATACTATGGCTACACCTTC. Translated: CASSFYREYYGYTF.

The rearrangement joins TRBV2 to TRBJ2-2, with 10 bases lining up with TRBD1. Trimming cost V 7 bases and J 3 bases; bases outside gene matches: 5. The CDR3 sequence is 15 residues long. Germline V gene data show CDR1 as SNHLY and CDR2 as FYNNEI. CDR3 amino acids: CASMDGTGDTGELFF. The CDR3, as DNA: TGTGCCAGCATGGATGGGACAGGGGACACCGGGGAGCTGTTTTTT.

The chain joins TRBV4-2 to TRBJ2-7; D gene ambiguous. The ends were cut back, 4 bases at V and 3 bases at J, with 4 bases in the middle. The CDR3 spans 11 residues. Germline lookup yields CDR1 LGHNA and CDR2 YNFKEQ. In DNA form, the CDR3 reads TGTGCCAGCAGCCCTTTCTACGAGCAGTACTTC. It encodes CASSPFYEQYF.

This rearrangement joins TRBV4-1 to TRBJ2-1, with D tentatively TRBD2 (7 bases). V lost 3 bases and J 0 bases, leaving 15 bases between the germline ends. Germline V gene sequence: CDR1 MGHRA, CDR2 YSYEKL. The CDR3 runs 17 residues. The DNA for the CDR3 is TGCGCCAGCAGCCAGGGATGGGGGGGGGCCTCCTACAATGAGCAGTTCTTC. This gives the protein CASSQGWGGASYNEQFF.

The chain links TRBV7-8 to TRBJ1-5; D not certain. CDR1 and CDR2 (germline): SGHVS, FQNEAQ. Trimming left V 5 bases short and J 7 bases short, with 12 bases between. There are 13 residues in the CDR3. The CDR3 DNA sequence: TGTGCCAGCAGCCCCCGAGAGCGGCAGCCCCAGCATTTT. Translating gives CASSPRERQPQHF.